This T cell receptor (beta chain) comes out of a study of blood T cell repertoires in COVID-19. Data came from immunoSEQ multiplex PCR; TCRdb stores just in-frame clones and leaves some out. The sample holds about 300,000 clones; approximately 87% are singletons and the top ten take more than 1.3%. The CDR3 runs 15 residues. V lost 4 bases and J 7 bases, leaving 20 bases between the germline ends. Germline V gene sequence: CDR1 SGHDT, CDR2 YYEEEE. Source material: peripheral blood. This sequence originates from a woman in her forties who had recovered from COVID-19. This chain links TRBV5-6 with TRBJ1-2, with a possible D match to TRBD1 (5 bases). CDR3 sequence (DNA): TGTGCCAGCAGCCCAAGCGGGCAGGGCCGGGGTGGCTACACCTTC. Amino acid sequence: CASSPSGQGRGGYTF.